Shown below are 24 T cell receptor beta chains from a single sample sequenced in a study of T cells in tuberculosis. This table comes from immunoSEQ multiplex PCR, and its TCRdb copy is limited to in-frame clones, with some not included. The sample yields around 43,000 clones, approximately 95% seen once. The sample consisted of PBMCs. These receptors were taken from a donor aged 10-30 years with latent tuberculosis or without tuberculosis infection.

This sequence joins TRBV27 and TRBJ1-3; 9 bases align to TRBD1. The V gene end was trimmed by 6 bases and the J gene end by 1 base; junction bases not matched to a gene: 7. This CDR3 has 16 amino acids. Germline loops: CDR1 MNHEY, CDR2 SMNVEV (reference sequence). The CDR3 bases are TGTGCCAGCAGCCCCGCGACAGGGGGATCTGGAAACACCATATATTTT. It yields the protein CASSPATGGSGNTIYF.

This sequence joins TRBV6-5 and TRBJ2-7, with 9 bases fitting TRBD1. Germline CDR1 and CDR2: MNHEY and SVGAGI. V lost 5 bases and J lost 6; bases outside the gene matches: 8. CDR3 length: 14 residues. CDR3 sequence reads: CASSLSTGGSEQYF. The CDR3 region has the DNA TGTGCCAGCAGTCTATCGACAGGGGGTAGCGAGCAGTACTTC.

This sequence joins TRBV25-1 and TRBJ1-6, with TRBD1 matching over 7 bases. This CDR3 is 15 amino acids long. CDR1 and CDR2 from the germline V gene are MGHDK and SYGVNS. V lost 6 bases, J lost 10 bases, and 12 bases stayed unmatched. CDR3 loop: CASSAPGQSISPLHF. CDR3 in DNA: TGTGCCAGCAGCGCTCCGGGACAGTCAATCTCACCCCTCCACTTT.

The gene calls are TRBV5-8 and TRBJ2-3; TRBD2 is a possible D gene (5 bases). The CDR3 sequence is 14 residues long. Germline V gene data show CDR1 as SGHTS and CDR2 as YDEGEE. Trimming cost V 6 bases and J 0 bases, with 11 bases left between them. The CDR3 is CASTPGGSTDTQYF. Written as DNA, the CDR3 is TGTGCCAGCACCCCCGGAGGAAGCACAGATACGCAGTATTTT. The complete variable domain, with remaining parts taken from reference TRBV5-8 and TRBJ2-3, reads EAGVTQSPTHLIKTRGQQATLRCSPISGHTSVYWYQQALGLGLQFLLWYDEGEERNRGNFPPRFSGRQFPNYSSELNVNALELEDSALYLCASTPGGSTDTQYFGPGTRLTVL.

The chain joins TRBV19 to TRBJ1-5, with TRBD1 identical over 9 bases. The CDR3 is 15 amino acids. Per the germline V gene, CDR1 is LNHDA and CDR2 is SQIVND (reference sequence). With 4 bases clipped from V and 4 bases from J, the junction kept 5 bases outside the gene matches. The CDR3: CASSTGTGLNQPQHF. The CDR3 DNA reads as TGTGCCAGTAGTACAGGGACAGGGTTAAATCAGCCCCAGCATTTT.

The chain links TRBV28 to TRBJ1-2, with unresolved D. The ends were cut back, 4 bases at V and 4 bases at J, with 7 bases in the middle. CDR3 length: 12 amino acids. From germline, CDR1 is MDHEN and CDR2 SYDVKM. DNA for the CDR3: TGTGCCAGCAGTTCCAAGCTCTATGGCTACACCTTC. This translates into CASSSKLYGYTF.

The CDR3 region has the DNA TGTGCCAGCAGTTTATCTGGTGTTGGGGGGGACGGCTACACCTTC. The encoded protein is CASSLSGVGGDGYTF. The chain carries TRBV28 and TRBJ1-2; tentatively, D is TRBD1 (5 bases). The germline V and J ends were trimmed by 1 base and 8 bases, with 17 bases remaining between them. The germline gives CDR1 MDHEN, CDR2 SYDVKM. The CDR3 has 15 residues.

The chain carries TRBV19 and TRBJ1-5; D gene uncertain. This CDR3 spans 16 amino acids. With 0 bases removed from V and 5 bases from J, the gap between germline ends came to 14 bases. CDR1 LNHDA and CDR2 SQIVND come from the germline V gene (reference sequence). As DNA, the CDR3 is TGTGCCAGTAGTATAGAAACACTAGGATTCTATCAGCCCCAGCATTTT. Its translation is CASSIETLGFYQPQHF.

The chain recombines TRBV28 with TRBJ1-1, with D possibly TRBD1 on 6 matching bases. Germline assignment: CDR1 MDHEN and CDR2 SYDVKM. The germline V and J ends were trimmed by 2 bases and 4 bases, with 14 bases remaining between them. The length of the CDR3 is 15 residues. The chain's CDR3 is CASSLGGARSTEAFF. CDR3 nucleotides: TGTGCCAGCAGTTTAGGGGGGGCGCGTTCCACTGAAGCTTTCTTT. The full variable domain, rest sourced from reference TRBV28 and TRBJ1-1, is DVKVTQSSRYLVKRTGEKVFLECVQDMDHENMFWYRQDPGLGLRLIYFSYDVKMKEKGDIPEGYSVSREKKERFSLILESASTNQTSMYLCASSLGGARSTEAFFGQGTRLTVV.

In DNA form, the CDR3 reads TGTGCCAGCGGAAGACAGGGGAGGGGTTCTCAAGTCTACGAGCAGTACTTC. Protein product: CASGRQGRGSQVYEQYF. The V call is TRBV2, the J call TRBJ2-7; a weak D match, TRBD1 (8 bases). Germline assignment: CDR1 SNHLY and CDR2 FYNNEI. This CDR3 has 17 residues. The V gene lost 8 bases and the J gene lost 3 bases, with 26 bases spanning the gap.

This chain uses TRBV28 with TRBJ2-7; perhaps TRBD1 as D (6 bases). This CDR3 region has 12 residues. Trimming left V 4 bases short and J 4 bases short, with 8 bases between. CDR1 and CDR2 from the germline V gene are MDHEN and SYDVKM. The CDR3 DNA reads TGTGCCAGCAGTTCGGACAGTTACGAGCAGTACTTC. It is translated as CASSSDSYEQYF.

The gene calls are TRBV20-1 and TRBJ2-5; D not resolved. Trimming took 4 bases from V and 10 from J, leaving 10 bases between them. The CDR3 is 10 residues long. In germline, CDR1 is DFQATT, CDR2 SNEGSKA (reference sequence). The DNA for the CDR3 is TGCAGTGCTAATACCCCGGGCCAGTACTTC. Translation gives CSANTPGQYF.

The V and J genes are TRBV5-4 and TRBJ2-2; possible D gene TRBD1, 6 bases. With 6 bases removed from V and 4 bases from J, the gap between germline ends came to 16 bases. This CDR3 is built from 15 residues. CDR1 SGHNT and CDR2 YYREEE come from the germline V gene (reference sequence). The CDR3 loop reads CASTFGTLSTGELFF. The CDR3 DNA reads as TGTGCCAGCACCTTTGGGACATTGTCCACCGGGGAGCTGTTTTTT.

The chain has TRBV9 and TRBJ1-6, with D uncertain. The CDR3 is 18 residues long. Trimming stripped 4 bases from V and 0 bases from J, with 17 bases between. CDR1 is SGDLS, CDR2 YYNGEE, per germline. This chain's CDR3 is CASSTPKDGSSYNSPLHF. CDR3 bases: TGTGCCAGCAGCACCCCTAAGGACGGGAGCTCCTATAATTCACCCCTCCACTTT.

The CDR3 sequence: CASSFRDNVLTF. As DNA, the CDR3 is TGTGCCAGCAGCTTCCGGGACAACGTCCTGACTTTC. This sequence joins TRBV5-4 and TRBJ2-6; D might be TRBD2 (5 bases). V was cut by 2 bases and J by 9 bases, with 6 bases left in between. Germline V CDR1 and CDR2: SGHNT, YYREEE (reference sequence). There are 12 residues in the CDR3.

The chain carries TRBV6-5 and TRBJ1-2, with 9 bases lining up with TRBD1. The trim removed 8 bases at V and 5 bases at J, leaving 12 bases unmatched. This CDR3 is built from 15 residues. CDR1 and CDR2 from the germline V gene are MNHEY and SVGAGI. The CDR3 nucleotides read TGTGCCAGCTGGAACAGGGGGCTTTTGGGTTATGGCTACACCTTC. Protein: CASWNRGLLGYGYTF.

The chain combines TRBV15 with TRBJ1-1; D unresolved. CDR3 size: 13 residues. The germline gives CDR1 LNHNV, CDR2 YYDKDF (reference sequence). Trimming pared 5 bases from V and 7 bases from J, leaving 14 bases between. This CDR3 reads CATSGKEGGEAFF. The CDR3 DNA follows: TGTGCCACCAGCGGCAAAGAGGGTGGTGAAGCTTTCTTT.

The chain has TRBV28 and TRBJ1-1; D is unclear. Germline CDR1 MDHEN, CDR2 SYDVKM. The CDR3 is 15 residues long. V was cut by 6 bases and J by 4 bases, with 18 bases left in between. DNA for the CDR3: TGTGCCAGCAGCAGTATCCCAGCGGGCCGCACTGAAGCTTTCTTT. Translated: CASSSIPAGRTEAFF.

This sequence joins TRBV7-3 and TRBJ2-2, with 7 bases that match TRBD2. This CDR3 has 14 residues. Germline assignment: CDR1 SGHTA and CDR2 FQGTGA. V lost 5 bases to trimming and J lost 5 bases; unmatched junction nucleotides: 5. In DNA, the CDR3 is TGTGCCAGCAGCCACGGGGGAGGGACCGGGGAGCTGTTTTTT. It encodes CASSHGGGTGELFF. Based on the CDR3 plus reference TRBV7-3 and TRBJ2-2, the full variable domain is GAGVSQTPSNKVTEKGKYVELRCDPISGHTALYWYRQSLGQGPEFLIYFQGTGAADDSGLPNDRFFAVRPEGSVSTLKIQRTERGDSAVYLCASSHGGGTGELFFGEGSRLTVL.

V and J are TRBV5-1 and TRBJ1-3; the match to TRBD1 covers 7 bases. V lost 1 base to trimming and J lost 2 bases; unmatched junction nucleotides: 6. CDR1 and CDR2 (germline): SGHRS, YFSETQ. The CDR3 sequence is 16 residues long. The CDR3 sequence: CASSLPTGATGNTIYF. The CDR3 nucleotides read TGCGCCAGCAGCTTGCCAACAGGGGCTACTGGAAACACCATATATTTT.

The chain combines TRBV5-5 with TRBJ1-1, with D possibly being TRBD1 (6 bases). CDR1 and CDR2 (germline): SGHKS, YYEKEE (reference sequence). The germline V and J ends were trimmed by 1 base and 4 bases, with 14 bases remaining between them. The CDR3 has 15 residues. In nucleotides, the CDR3 is TGTGCCAGCAGCTTGTTTCAGGGGAGGGGCACTGAAGCTTTCTTT. This gives the protein CASSLFQGRGTEAFF.

The chain links TRBV25-1 to TRBJ1-1, with D unclear. Germline V gene lookup returns CDR1 MGHDK and CDR2 SYGVNS. The CDR3 spans 14 residues. Trimming removed 3 bases at V and 3 bases at J, with 11 bases between. In DNA, the CDR3 is TGTGCCAGCAGTGATCCCAAGCCTGACACTGAAGCTTTCTTT. Translation gives CASSDPKPDTEAFF. Looking up the rest from reference TRBV25-1 and TRBJ1-1 gives the full variable domain: EADIYQTPRYLVIGTGKKITLECSQTMGHDKMYWYQQDPGMELHLIHYSYGVNSTEKGDLSSESTVSRIRTEHFPLTLESARPSHTSQYLCASSDPKPDTEAFFGQGTRLTVV.

This clone was counted between two and nine times. The chain uses TRBV11-1 and TRBJ2-7; D is ambiguous. The CDR3 is 12 amino acids. Trimming removed 3 bases from V and 2 bases from J, with 5 bases in between. Germline V gene lookup returns CDR1 SGHAT and CDR2 FQDESV (reference sequence). The CDR3: CASSFAPYEQYF. The CDR3 DNA reads as TGTGCCAGCAGCTTTGCGCCCTACGAGCAGTACTTC.

This chain uses TRBV5-4 with TRBJ2-7; 7 bases map to TRBD1. From germline, CDR1 is SGHNT and CDR2 YYREEE (reference sequence). J lost 9 bases, V lost 4 bases, and 7 bases had no gene match. The CDR3 extends over 12 amino acids. The CDR3 DNA sequence: TGTGCCAGCAGCCGAGACAGGGCCTCGCAGTACTTC. This sequence encodes CASSRDRASQYF.